This T cell receptor (beta chain) came from a study of vaccination and CD4 T cells after COVID-19. The Oncomine TCR Beta short-read assay was what sequenced the DNA obtained from cultured CD4+ T cells. TCRdb re-analysed the PCR reads in MiXCR, keeping a single row per CDR3 protein. Of 20,000 to 25,000 distinct CDR3 sequences detected, less than 60% appear once; the ten largest clones hold about 8.4%. Worth noting for this clonotype: Its antigen is unidentified.

Treatment defined: approximately 9-day PBMC culture with coronavirus spike peptide pools or control peptides (ViraFEST assay). The clonotype was recovered from a human donor who had recovered from COVID-19. The sequenced material came from CD4+ T cells from blood, cultured in vitro.

CDR3 in amino acids: CSARDSGVASNQPQHF. CDR3 coding DNA: TGCAGTGCTAGAGATTCTGGTGTAGCAAGCAATCAGCCCCAGCATTTT. The chain recombines TRBV20-1 with TRBJ1-5, with D unclear. Looked up from germline, CDR1 is DFQATT and CDR2 is SNEGSKA (reference sequence). Trimming cost V 0 bases and J 1 base, with 13 bases left between them. CDR3 length equals 16 residues.